The rows below give T cell receptor beta chains drawn from one sample of a study of breast tumors, draining lymph nodes, adjacent tissues. MiXCR, run by TCRdb on the multiplex PCR reads, gives a single entry per CDR3 protein. The profile shows 45,000 to 60,000 distinct CDR3 sequences, around 23% of them singletons. Sequences were obtained from breast tumor tissue. The receptors come from a female donor with breast cancer. Some clones in this sample may be carry-over from other donors' samples. Both conserved end residues are part of each CDR3. The D gene is left open where the match is weak. Not all rows give a size; the values are once, few, many and, for expanded clones, a class.

v_gene	j_gene	abundance	d_gene	CDR3aa	CDR3nt
TRBV5-1	TRBJ2-1	many	.	CASSLVGGANYNEQFF	TGCGCCAGCAGCTTGGTGGGGGGGGCGAACTACAATGAGCAGTTCTTC
TRBV7-7	TRBJ2-3	many	TRBD2	CAFSENGGGNTDTQYF	TGTGCTTTCTCAGAGAATGGGGGGGGGAACACAGATACGCAGTATTTT
TRBV5-1	TRBJ2-7	many	TRBD1	CASSSGTAYTYEQYF	TGCGCCAGCAGCTCGGGGACAGCTTATACCTACGAGCAGTACTTC
TRBV28	TRBJ2-7	.	TRBD2	CASKEAGVYEQYF	TGTGCCAGCAAGGAAGCGGGAGTCTACGAGCAGTACTTC
TRBV6-6	TRBJ1-5	many	.	CASSYSSSNQPQHF	TGTGCCAGCAGTTACTCAAGTAGCAATCAGCCCCAGCATTTT
TRBV9	TRBJ1-4	many	.	CASSQMGNRDEKLFF	TGTGCCAGCAGCCAGATGGGGAATAGGGATGAAAAACTGTTTTTT
TRBV11-2	TRBJ2-7	many	TRBD2	CASSLLLAGYEQYF	TGTGCCAGCAGCTTACTTCTAGCGGGCTACGAGCAGTACTTC
TRBV4-1	TRBJ2-1	many	.	CASSQDPGGSYSEQFF	TGCGCCAGCAGCCAAGATCCCGGTGGCTCTTACAGTGAGCAGTTCTTC
TRBV7-2	TRBJ2-3	many	.	CASSSARAGGTDTQYF	TGTGCCAGCAGCTCCGCCAGGGCCGGGGGCACAGATACGCAGTATTTT
TRBV5-6	TRBJ2-2	many	.	CASSLVRGSTGELFF	TGTGCCAGCAGCTTGGTTAGGGGTAGCACCGGGGAGCTGTTTTTT
TRBV30	TRBJ2-7	many	.	CAWSSDYYEQYF	TGTGCCTGGAGTTCGGACTACTACGAGCAGTACTTC
TRBV20-1	TRBJ2-5	many	TRBD1	CSARDWDRGLEETQYF	TGCAGTGCTAGAGATTGGGACAGGGGTCTGGAAGAGACCCAGTACTTC